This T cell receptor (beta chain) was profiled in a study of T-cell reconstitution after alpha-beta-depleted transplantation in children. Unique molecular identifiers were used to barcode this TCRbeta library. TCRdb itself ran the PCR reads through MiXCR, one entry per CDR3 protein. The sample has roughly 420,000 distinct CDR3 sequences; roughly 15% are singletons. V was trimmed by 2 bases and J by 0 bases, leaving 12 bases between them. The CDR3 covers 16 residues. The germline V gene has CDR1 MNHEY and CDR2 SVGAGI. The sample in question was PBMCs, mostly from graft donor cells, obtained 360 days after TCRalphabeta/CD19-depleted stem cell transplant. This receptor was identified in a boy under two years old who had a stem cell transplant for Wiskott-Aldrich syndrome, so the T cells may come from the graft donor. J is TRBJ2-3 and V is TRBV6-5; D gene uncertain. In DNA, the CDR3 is TGTGCCAGCAGTTACCCTACAGTCCAGAGCACAGATACGCAGTATTTT. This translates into CASSYPTVQSTDTQYF.